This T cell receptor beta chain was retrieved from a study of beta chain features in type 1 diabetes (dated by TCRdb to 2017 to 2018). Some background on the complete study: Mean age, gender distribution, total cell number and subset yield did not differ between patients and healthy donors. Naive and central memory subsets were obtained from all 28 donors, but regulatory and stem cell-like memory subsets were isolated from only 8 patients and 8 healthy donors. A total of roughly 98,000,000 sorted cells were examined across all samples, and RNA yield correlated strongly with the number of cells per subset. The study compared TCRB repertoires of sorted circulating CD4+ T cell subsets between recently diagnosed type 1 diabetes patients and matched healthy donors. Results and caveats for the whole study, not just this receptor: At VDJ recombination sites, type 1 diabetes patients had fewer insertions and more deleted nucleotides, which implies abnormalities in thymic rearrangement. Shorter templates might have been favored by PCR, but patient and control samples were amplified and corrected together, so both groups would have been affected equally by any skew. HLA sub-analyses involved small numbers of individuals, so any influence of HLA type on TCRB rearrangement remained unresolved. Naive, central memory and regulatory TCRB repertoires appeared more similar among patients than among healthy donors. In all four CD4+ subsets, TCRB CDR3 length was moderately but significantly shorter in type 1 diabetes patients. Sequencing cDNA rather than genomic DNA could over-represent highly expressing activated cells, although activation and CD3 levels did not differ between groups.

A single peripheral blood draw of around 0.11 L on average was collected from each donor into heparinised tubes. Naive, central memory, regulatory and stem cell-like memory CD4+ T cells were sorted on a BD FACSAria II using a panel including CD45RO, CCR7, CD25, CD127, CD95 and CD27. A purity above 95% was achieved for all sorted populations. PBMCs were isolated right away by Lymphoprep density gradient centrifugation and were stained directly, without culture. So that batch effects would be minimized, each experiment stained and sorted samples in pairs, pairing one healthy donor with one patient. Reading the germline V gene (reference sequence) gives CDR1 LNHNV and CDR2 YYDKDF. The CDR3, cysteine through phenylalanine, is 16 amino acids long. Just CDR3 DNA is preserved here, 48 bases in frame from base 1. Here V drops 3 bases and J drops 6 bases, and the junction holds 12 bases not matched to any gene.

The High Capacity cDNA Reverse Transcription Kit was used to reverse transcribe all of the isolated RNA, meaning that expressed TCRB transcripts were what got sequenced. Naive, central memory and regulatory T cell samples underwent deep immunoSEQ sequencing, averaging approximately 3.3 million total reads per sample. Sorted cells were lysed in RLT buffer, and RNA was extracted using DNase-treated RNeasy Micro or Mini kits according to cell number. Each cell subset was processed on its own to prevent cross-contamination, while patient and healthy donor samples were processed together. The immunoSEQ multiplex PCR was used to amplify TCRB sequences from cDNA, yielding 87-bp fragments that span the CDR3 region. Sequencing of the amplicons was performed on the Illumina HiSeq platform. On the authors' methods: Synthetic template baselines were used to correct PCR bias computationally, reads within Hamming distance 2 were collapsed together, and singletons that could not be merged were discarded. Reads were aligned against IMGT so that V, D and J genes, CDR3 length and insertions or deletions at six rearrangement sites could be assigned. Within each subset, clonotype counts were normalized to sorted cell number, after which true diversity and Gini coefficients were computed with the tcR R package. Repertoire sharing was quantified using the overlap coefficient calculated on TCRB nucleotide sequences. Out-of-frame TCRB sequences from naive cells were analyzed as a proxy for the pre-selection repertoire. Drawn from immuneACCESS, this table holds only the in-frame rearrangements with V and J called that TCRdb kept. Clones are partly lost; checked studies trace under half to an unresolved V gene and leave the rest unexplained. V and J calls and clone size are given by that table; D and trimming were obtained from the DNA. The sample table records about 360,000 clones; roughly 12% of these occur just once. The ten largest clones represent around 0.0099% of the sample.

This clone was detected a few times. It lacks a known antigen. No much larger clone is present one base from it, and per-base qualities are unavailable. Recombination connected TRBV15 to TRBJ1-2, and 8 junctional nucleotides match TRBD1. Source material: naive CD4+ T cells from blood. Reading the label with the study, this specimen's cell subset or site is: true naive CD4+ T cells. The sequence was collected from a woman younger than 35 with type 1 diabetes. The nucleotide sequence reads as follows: TGTGCCACCAGCAGCTTGAGGCCGGGACAGGAGGATGGCTACACCTTC. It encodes CATSSLRPGQEDGYTF.